This T cell receptor beta chain was identified during a study of tumor-infiltrating lymphocytes in primary liver carcinoma. The wider study: The study obtained roughly 3.5 to 7.13 million productive TCRbeta reads per sample, similar across tissue types.

The source of the blood RNA was unsorted whole blood, and germline DNA was extracted as well. The germline CDR1 and CDR2 sequences are SQVTM and ANQGSEA. The CDR3 runs to 13 residues. TCR beta cDNA was made from roughly 450 ng total RNA with a constant-region primer. Three rounds of nested multiplex PCR with slightly modified ARM-PCR produced TCR beta libraries. The study ran its first two PCR rounds for approximately 10 cycles each, using TRBV1-TRBV30 forward primers and a C-beta reverse primer. Each CDR3 protein gets one entry after TCRdb re-called the multiplex PCR reads with MiXCR. The table shows a few hundred thousand distinct CDR3 sequences, with about 50% occurring only once.

The material sequenced was peripheral blood. The clonotype was recovered from a woman in her twenties or thirties with primary liver carcinoma and hepatitis B virus infection. The rearrangement joins TRBV29-1 to TRBJ1-5; D gene ambiguous. This CDR3 is CIVTWEANQPQHF. The CDR3 region has the DNA TGCATCGTCACCTGGGAGGCGAATCAGCCCCAGCATTTT.